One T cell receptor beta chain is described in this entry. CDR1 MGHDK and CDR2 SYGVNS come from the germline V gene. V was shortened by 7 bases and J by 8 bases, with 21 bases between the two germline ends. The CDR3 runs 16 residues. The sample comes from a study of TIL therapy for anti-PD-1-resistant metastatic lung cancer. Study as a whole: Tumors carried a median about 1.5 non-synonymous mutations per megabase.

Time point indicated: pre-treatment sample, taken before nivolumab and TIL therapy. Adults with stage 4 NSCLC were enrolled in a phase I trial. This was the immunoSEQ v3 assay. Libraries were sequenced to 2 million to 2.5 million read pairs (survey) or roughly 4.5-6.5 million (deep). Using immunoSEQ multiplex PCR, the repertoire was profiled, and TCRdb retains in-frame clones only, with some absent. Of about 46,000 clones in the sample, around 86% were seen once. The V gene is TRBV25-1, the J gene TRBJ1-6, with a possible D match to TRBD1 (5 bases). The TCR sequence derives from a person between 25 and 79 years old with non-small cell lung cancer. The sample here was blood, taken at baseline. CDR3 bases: TGTGCCAGCACCCCTCGGGGGTTCGGCGATTATTCACCCCTCCACTTT. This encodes CASTPRGFGDYSPLHF.